This T cell receptor beta chain was identified in a study of a mutant IDH1 vaccine in newly diagnosed glioma. In germline, CDR1 is SNHLY, CDR2 FYNNEI. Unmatched junction bases numbered 20, after V lost 5 bases and J lost 3 bases. This CDR3 region has 19 residues. Turning to this clone: The antigen is unknown.

This table comes from immunoSEQ multiplex PCR, and its TCRdb copy is limited to in-frame clones, with some not included. The sample consists of about 33,000 clones, approximately 83% of them appearing once. This sample's time point: week 5, during vaccination. A 20-mer mutant IDH1 peptide at 300 ug was injected subcutaneously with topical imiquimod. This specimen was PBMCs, taken from a glioma patient whose treatment included an IDH1 peptide vaccine. The V and J genes are TRBV2 and TRBJ2-5, with TRBD1 identical over 8 bases. This clonotype originated in a man aged 30-40 years with glioma. The CDR3 region is CASSQRSGQGADRKETQYF. The DNA for the CDR3 is TGTGCCAGCAGTCAAAGGTCAGGACAGGGTGCGGACAGGAAAGAGACCCAGTACTTC.